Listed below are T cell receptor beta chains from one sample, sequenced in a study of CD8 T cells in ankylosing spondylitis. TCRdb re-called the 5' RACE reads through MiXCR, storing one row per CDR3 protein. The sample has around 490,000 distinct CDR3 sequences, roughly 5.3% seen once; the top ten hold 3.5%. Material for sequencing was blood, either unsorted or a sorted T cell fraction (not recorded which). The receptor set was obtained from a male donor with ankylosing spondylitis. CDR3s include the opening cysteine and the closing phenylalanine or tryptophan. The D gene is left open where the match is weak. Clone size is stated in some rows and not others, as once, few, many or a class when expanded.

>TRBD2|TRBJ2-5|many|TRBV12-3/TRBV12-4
CASSSVGGAMETQYF
TGTGCCAGCAGTTCCGTCGGGGGGGCCATGGAGACCCAGTACTTC
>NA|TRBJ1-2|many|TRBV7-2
CASRSGPSRAGYTF
TGTGCCAGCAGATCCGGGCCGTCCAGGGCTGGCTACACCTTC
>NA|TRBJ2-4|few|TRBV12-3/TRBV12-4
CASRYTGFMDIQYF
TGTGCCAGCAGATATACAGGGTTTATGGACATTCAGTACTTC
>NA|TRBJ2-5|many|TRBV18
CASSPTPSGETQYF
TGTGCCAGCTCACCCACCCCGTCGGGAGAGACCCAGTACTTC
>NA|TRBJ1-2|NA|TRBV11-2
CASTTGRIGYTF
TGTGCCAGCACGACGGGGAGGATTGGCTACACCTTC
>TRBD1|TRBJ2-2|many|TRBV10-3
CAIRTGVRDTGELFF
TGTGCCATCAGGACAGGGGTACGCGACACCGGGGAGCTGTTTTTT
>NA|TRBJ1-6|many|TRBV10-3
CAISGHGISSYNSPLHF
TGTGCCATCAGTGGGCACGGTATAAGCTCCTATAATTCACCCCTCCACTTT
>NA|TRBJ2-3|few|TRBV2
CASDLSHPLGGDTQYF
TGTGCCAGCGATCTAAGTCACCCCTTAGGAGGCGATACGCAGTATTTT
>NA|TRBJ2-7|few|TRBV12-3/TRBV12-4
CASSYNAGSRREQYF
TGTGCCAGCAGTTACAATGCCGGCAGCCGGCGCGAGCAGTACTTC
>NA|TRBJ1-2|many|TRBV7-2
CASSLHQGGTRGYTF
TGTGCCAGCAGCTTACATCAGGGTGGGACGCGTGGCTACACCTTC
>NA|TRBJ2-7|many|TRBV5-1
CASSLGGTAFYEQYF
TGCGCCAGCAGCTTGGGCGGGACAGCCTTCTACGAGCAGTACTTC
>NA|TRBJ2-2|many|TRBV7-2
CASSSRVRNTGELFF
TGTGCCAGCAGCTCCCGGGTGAGGAACACCGGGGAGCTGTTTTTT
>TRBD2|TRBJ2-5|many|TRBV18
CASSHGLAGRETQYF
TGTGCCAGCTCACATGGACTAGCGGGACGAGAGACCCAGTACTTC
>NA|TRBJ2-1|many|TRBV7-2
CASSYQAVLTDEQFF
TGTGCCAGCAGCTATCAGGCGGTTCTTACCGATGAGCAGTTCTTC
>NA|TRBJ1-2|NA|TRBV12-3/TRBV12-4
CASSLNMEIYGYTF
TGTGCCAGCAGCTTAAACATGGAAATCTATGGCTACACCTTC
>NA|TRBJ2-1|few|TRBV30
CAWSGFGVNEQFF
TGTGCCTGGAGTGGCTTCGGTGTCAATGAGCAGTTCTTC
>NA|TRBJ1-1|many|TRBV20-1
CSARQTRGSMNTEAFF
TGCAGTGCTAGACAAACCAGGGGTTCCATGAACACTGAAGCTTTCTTT
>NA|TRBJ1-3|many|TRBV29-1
CSVKEKGPGTGNTIYF
TGCAGCGTTAAGGAAAAGGGCCCAGGGACTGGAAACACCATATATTTT
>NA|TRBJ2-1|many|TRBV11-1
CASSLVWRGGRAKNEQFF
TGTGCCAGCAGCCTAGTGTGGAGGGGGGGAAGGGCCAAGAATGAGCAGTTCTTC
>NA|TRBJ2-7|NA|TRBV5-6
CASSPGLGSSYEQYF
TGTGCCAGCAGCCCGGGACTGGGAAGCTCCTACGAGCAGTACTTC
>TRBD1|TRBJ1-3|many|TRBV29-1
CSVVGGAGNTIYF
TGCAGCGTTGTAGGGGGCGCTGGAAACACCATATATTTT
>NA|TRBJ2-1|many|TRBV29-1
CSVGGLEGTPSGEQFF
TGCAGCGTTGGCGGTCTGGAGGGGACCCCGTCGGGTGAGCAGTTCTTC
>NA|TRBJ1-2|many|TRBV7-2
CASSLAPGEAYGYTF
TGTGCCAGCAGCTTAGCCCCAGGGGAGGCCTATGGCTACACCTTC
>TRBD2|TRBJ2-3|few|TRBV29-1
CSVVGLAGSTDTQYF
TGCAGCGTTGTGGGACTAGCGGGGAGCACAGATACGCAGTATTTT
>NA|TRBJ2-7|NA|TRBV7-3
CASSLGPDLKDEQYF
TGTGCCAGCAGCTTAGGGCCGGATTTGAAGGACGAGCAGTACTTC
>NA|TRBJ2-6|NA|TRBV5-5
CASSLYYQEGGPSGANVLTF
TGTGCCAGCAGCTTGTATTATCAGGAGGGCGGGCCCTCTGGGGCCAACGTCCTGACTTTC
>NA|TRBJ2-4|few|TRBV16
CASSQYQGERNIQYF
TGTGCCAGCAGCCAATACCAGGGCGAGCGAAACATTCAGTACTTC
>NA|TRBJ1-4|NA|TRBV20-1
CSARGDKGGEKLFF
TGCAGTGCTAGGGGAGACAAGGGCGGAGAAAAACTGTTTTTT
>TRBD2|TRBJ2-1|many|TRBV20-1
CSAALAGGSNEQFF
TGCAGTGCTGCACTAGCGGGAGGGTCAAATGAGCAGTTCTTC
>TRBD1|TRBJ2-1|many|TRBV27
CASSLTGGRWQFF
TGTGCCAGCAGTTTGACAGGGGGCCGGTGGCAGTTCTTC
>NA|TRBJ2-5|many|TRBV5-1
CASSLDLFVEAQYF
TGCGCCAGCAGCTTGGACCTATTTGTGGAGGCCCAGTACTTC